There are many counts of the clone carrying this T cell receptor beta chain. Trimming removed 4 bases from V and 5 bases from J; junction bases left unmatched: 7. The V gene's germline CDR1 is SGHRS and CDR2 YFSETQ. The CDR3 is 15 residues long. This sample is part of a study of T-cell memory formation after mild COVID-19. TCRdb processed the 5' RACE reads anew with MiXCR; each CDR3 protein has one entry. The repertoire consists of about 200,000 distinct CDR3 sequences, with 9.5% occurring once and the leading ten covering roughly 4%. What was sequenced was PBMCs or a T cell subset sorted from them (not recorded which). V and J are TRBV5-1 and TRBJ2-3; 10 bases line up with TRBD1. The clonotype was recovered from a man between 18 and 35 years old who had mild COVID-19 (a few samples of this study predate the infection). Cell type and time point are not known. CDR3 DNA: TGCGCCAGCAGCGTGGGACAGGGGTCTGGAGATACGCAGTATTTT. Encoded protein: CASSVGQGSGDTQYF.